This is a list of T cell receptor beta chains from one sample in a study of cytomegalovirus exposure and HLA in healthy donors. The data were produced by immunoSEQ multiplex PCR, yet TCRdb's version contains in-frame clones alone and is incomplete. This table has 150,000 to 200,000 clones, about 85% appearing once. Specimen: PBMCs. The receptors derive from a man aged 25 to 40 in good health and CMV-seropositive. The CDR3 runs from the conserved cysteine through the conserved F or W. The D gene is left open where the match is weak. Clone size is not always given. Where it is, it says once, few, many or a class for expanded clones.

V: TRBV5-1
J: TRBJ2-7
D: NA
size: NA
CDR3: CASSASGTVSSYEQYF
DNA: TGCGCCAGCAGCGCATCCGGGACTGTCAGCTCCTACGAGCAGTACTTC

V: TRBV10-3
J: TRBJ2-5
D: TRBD1
size: NA
CDR3: CAISDPPGDRECQETQYF
DNA: TGTGCCATCAGCGACCCTCCCGGGGACAGGGAGTGTCAAGAGACCCAGTACTTC

V: TRBV5-1
J: TRBJ2-7
D: TRBD2
size: NA
CDR3: CASSEGLAVYEQYF
DNA: TGCGCCAGCAGCGAGGGACTAGCGGTTTACGAGCAGTACTTC

V: TRBV5-1
J: TRBJ1-6
D: NA
size: NA
CDR3: CASSLGAGASGSPLHF
DNA: TGCGCCAGCAGCTTGGGGGCGGGGGCGTCTGGTTCACCCCTCCACTTT

V: TRBV18
J: TRBJ2-7
D: TRBD1
size: NA
CDR3: CASSPTPGTGSYEQYF
DNA: TGTGCCAGCTCACCAACACCCGGGACAGGGTCCTACGAGCAGTACTTC

V: TRBV6-6
J: TRBJ2-2
D: TRBD1
size: NA
CDR3: CASRGDRGQGSEELFF
DNA: TGTGCCAGCAGGGGGGACCGGGGACAGGGGTCAGAGGAGCTGTTTTTT

V: TRBV7-9
J: TRBJ2-1
D: TRBD2
size: NA
CDR3: CASSPLLAGKHNEQFF
DNA: TGTGCCAGCAGCCCCCTACTAGCGGGGAAACACAATGAGCAGTTCTTC

V: TRBV2
J: TRBJ2-3
D: NA
size: NA
CDR3: CASSPSGGGTQYF
DNA: TGTGCCAGCAGTCCGTCCGGGGGAGGAACGCAGTATTTT

V: TRBV5-6
J: TRBJ2-4
D: NA
size: NA
CDR3: CASSLTGTGNIQYF
DNA: TGTGCCAGCAGCTTGACGGGTACGGGGAACATTCAGTACTTC

V: TRBV5-1
J: TRBJ1-5
D: TRBD1
size: few
CDR3: CASSAGTGGANQPQHF
DNA: TGCGCCAGCAGCGCCGGGACAGGGGGCGCGAATCAGCCCCAGCATTTT

V: TRBV11-2
J: TRBJ2-1
D: TRBD2
size: NA
CDR3: CASSLRGGSYNEQFF
DNA: TGTGCCAGCAGCCTCCGGGGGGGATCCTACAATGAGCAGTTCTTC

V: TRBV6-5
J: TRBJ1-3
D: NA
size: few
CDR3: CASSWGGEANTIYF
DNA: TGTGCCAGCAGCTGGGGGGGGGAGGCAAACACCATATATTTT

V: TRBV11-2
J: TRBJ2-3
D: TRBD2
size: NA
CDR3: CASSFQAGTPDTQYF
DNA: TGTGCCAGCAGCTTTCAAGCGGGGACCCCAGATACGCAGTATTTT

V: TRBV19
J: TRBJ2-2
D: NA
size: NA
CDR3: CASCASPDAGELFF
DNA: TGTGCCAGTTGTGCTAGTCCGGATGCCGGGGAGCTGTTTTTT